The present TCR beta chain was sequenced within a study of blood T cell repertoires in COVID-19 (dated by TCRdb to 2018 to 2020). Broadly, across the study: Collaborator samples came from the United States, Italy and Spain and covered acute and convalescent phases of COVID-19. The prospective study material was composed of cDNA or gDNA derived from T cells, B-cell-depleted T cells, or PBMCs. Deeply sampled blood TCRbeta repertoires from subjects exposed to, actively infected with, or recovered from COVID-19 were included in the dataset. A freely available public database, intended as a resource for researchers studying the immune response to SARS-CoV-2, is where the repertoires were released. The samples were drawn from two sources: the first 160 participants of the ongoing ImmuneRACE study, and 1,000 to 1,500 subjects contributed by 6 global collaborators. The sample metadata nearly always contained a de-identified subject ID, COVID-19 status, age in years and sex. HLA class I and class II types, where available, came from metadata supplied by the sample provider rather than from assay-based typing. Broader findings and caveats from the paper: Clinical and demographic metadata were provided uncurated, with the amount varying by source and participant.

TCRbeta CDR3 regions were amplified from genomic DNA using the immunoSEQ Assay, a bias-controlled multiplex PCR. Per the source publication's procedure: The number of nucleated cells in each sample was estimated from the amplification of reference gene primers within the assay. Sequence reads were collapsed and filtered to measure the absolute abundance of every unique TCRbeta CDR3 rearrangement. Productive Simpson clonality was computed per sample as the square root of Simpson's diversity index over productive rearrangements. Held by TCRdb, this immuneACCESS table contains in-frame sequences only and omits some clones. Under half of the omission traces to an unresolved V gene where checked; the cause of the rest is unknown. V and J calls plus clone size are reproduced from that table; the DNA served to infer D and trimming. In all, the sample holds fewer than 130,000 clones, and around 66% of those were seen once. About 6% of the sample comes from the top ten.

As regards this clone: Which antigen it targets is not known. The input lacks base qualities; no much larger clone sits a single base away.

V and J are truncated by 3 bases and 2 bases respectively, leaving an intervening sequence of 11 bases. The CDR3 spans 14 residues, from the cysteine through the phenylalanine. This entry keeps only the CDR3 DNA: 42 bases, framed from base 1. CDR1 is given as KGHSH and CDR2 as LQKENI, both from the germline V gene. Collaborating institutions collected whole blood in K2EDTA tubes following their own protocols. For TCRbeta analysis, collaborator samples were shipped as frozen whole blood, as isolated PBMCs, or as DNA extracted from either sample type. This receptor was taken from a man at least 80 years old with acute or convalescent COVID-19. The sequencing sample was made of peripheral blood. The V gene is TRBV18 and the J gene is TRBJ2-7, and TRBD2 may be the D gene, going by 5 matching bases. The nucleotide sequence reads TGTGCCAGCTCACCTGACGGGGTTCCCTACGAGCAGTACTTC. Translated, it gives CASSPDGVPYEQYF.